The next 15 T cell receptor beta chains were all read from a single sample in a study of blood T cell repertoires in COVID-19. Sequencing was performed with immunoSEQ multiplex PCR; in TCRdb, only in-frame clones are kept and a portion is missing. The profile shows more than 200,000 clones, 82% of them singletons. Material for sequencing was peripheral blood. The receptors stem from a woman of 80 years or more with active or convalescent COVID-19.

The rearrangement uses TRBV6-5 and TRBJ1-4; 7 bases match TRBD1. CDR3 length: 14 residues. Germline V gives CDR1 MNHEY, CDR2 SVGAGI. V lost 7 bases, J lost 8 bases, and 10 bases stayed unmatched. CDR3 in DNA: TGTGCCAGCACTGCAGGGGGTGCATGGGAAAAACTGTTTTTT. Amino acids: CASTAGGAWEKLFF.

The genes are TRBV6-6 and TRBJ2-1; D remains unclear. Germline V gives CDR1 MNHNY, CDR2 SVGAGI (reference sequence). This CDR3 is 12 amino acids long. V lost 7 bases and J lost 2, with 6 bases in between. In DNA form, the CDR3 reads TGTGCCAGCACGGGTCCCTACAATGAGCAGTTCTTC. It encodes CASTGPYNEQFF.

This clone appeared a single time. The chain recombines TRBV7-9 with TRBJ1-5; D not certain. The CDR3 sequence is 19 residues long. Germline V gene sequence: CDR1 SEHNR, CDR2 FQNEAQ (reference sequence). V was shortened by 5 bases and J by 0 bases, with 23 bases between the two germline ends. The CDR3 DNA follows: TGTGCCAGCAGCCGTGCAGTCAGCGGCACCGATTATAGCAATCAGCCCCAGCATTTT. As protein: CASSRAVSGTDYSNQPQHF.

The chain employs TRBV14 and TRBJ1-1, with 10 bases aligning to TRBD1. The CDR3 spans 14 residues. Unmatched junction bases numbered 0, after V lost 4 bases and J lost 1 base. CDR1 SGHDN and CDR2 FVKESK come from the germline V gene. The CDR3 DNA reads as TGTGCCAGCAGCCGGGACAGGGGGAACACTGAAGCTTTCTTT. Protein: CASSRDRGNTEAFF.

The V call is TRBV5-3, the J call TRBJ1-5; D is unresolved. TRBV5-3 falls under the ORF class, with uncertain function. CDR3 length: 18 amino acids. The V gene lost 0 bases and the J gene lost 0 bases, with 16 bases spanning the gap. The CDR3 DNA reads TGTGCCAGAAGCTTGGAAATTGGGCTCTACCTTAGCAATCAGCCCCAGCATTTT. This gives the protein CARSLEIGLYLSNQPQHF.

V and J are TRBV28 and TRBJ1-4; no clear D. Germline lookup yields CDR1 MDHEN and CDR2 SYDVKM. The length of the CDR3 is 14 residues. V was pared by 8 bases and J by 3 bases, with 13 bases between. DNA of the CDR3: TGTGCCAGCCAAAAAGGAGGAGCTAATGAAAAACTGTTTTTT. This sequence encodes CASQKGGANEKLFF.

This chain uses TRBV19 with TRBJ1-1; no clear D gene. Germline CDR1 reads LNHDA; CDR2 reads SQIVND (reference sequence). Trimming took 7 bases from V and 0 from J, leaving 12 bases between them. The CDR3 extends over 14 amino acids. CDR3 region: CASKRERMNTEAFF. The CDR3 DNA sequence: TGTGCCAGTAAGAGGGAAAGGATGAACACTGAAGCTTTCTTT.

This chain joins TRBV27 and TRBJ2-6, with TRBD1 identical over 7 bases. The CDR3 consists of 17 residues. The V and J ends lost 5 bases and 1 base, in that order; junction bases with no gene match: 8. The germline V gene encodes CDR1 MNHEY and CDR2 SMNVEV (reference sequence). The CDR3 protein is CASSPQGVGSGANVLTF. DNA of the CDR3: TGTGCCAGCAGTCCTCAGGGGGTTGGGTCTGGGGCCAACGTCCTGACTTTC.

This clone was seen a few times. The gene calls are TRBV7-9 and TRBJ2-7; 9 bases match TRBD2. Germline assignment: CDR1 SEHNR and CDR2 FQNEAQ (reference sequence). This CDR3 spans 16 amino acids. Germline trimming cut 1 base from V and 4 bases from J; bases unmatched to any gene: 8. The CDR3 reads CASSLGVAGEMYEQYF. The CDR3 nucleotides are TGTGCCAGCAGCTTAGGTGTAGCGGGAGAAATGTACGAGCAGTACTTC.

This clone has just one count. The genes are TRBV19 and TRBJ2-5; the match to TRBD1 covers 8 bases. The CDR3 runs to 13 residues. CDR1 is LNHDA and CDR2 is SQIVND in the germline V gene (reference sequence). V trimming: 4 bases; J trimming: 6 bases; junction bases outside the gene matches: 4. For the CDR3, the DNA is TGTGCCAGTAGTACCCAGGGGGCAAAGACCCAGTACTTC. Translation: CASSTQGAKTQYF.

The chain has TRBV28 and TRBJ2-1, with D unresolved. The CDR3 extends over 13 amino acids. V dropped 7 bases and J dropped 0 bases, with 7 bases sitting between them. Germline CDR1 reads MDHEN; CDR2 reads SYDVKM. The CDR3 DNA reads TGTGCCAGCAAGCGCAACTCCTACAATGAGCAGTTCTTC. Translating gives CASKRNSYNEQFF.

The chain is built from TRBV5-4 and TRBJ1-4; D gene unclear. Germline values: CDR1 SGHNT, CDR2 YYREEE (reference sequence). Trimming shortened V by 1 base and J by 2 bases, and 9 bases separated the two germline ends. The CDR3 is 15 residues long. The CDR3 region has the DNA TGTGCCAGCAGCTTGAGCGGTGGGACTAATGAAAAACTGTTTTTT. Its translation is CASSLSGGTNEKLFF.

V usage is TRBV27 and J usage is TRBJ2-5, with D hard to call. Germline CDR1 MNHEY, CDR2 SMNVEV (reference sequence). Trimming stripped 5 bases from V and 5 bases from J, with 15 bases between. This CDR3 spans 14 amino acids. CDR3 in DNA: TGTGCCAGCAGTCTTGTTTACGGTCTCGAGACCCAGTACTTC. It translates to CASSLVYGLETQYF.

The rearrangement links TRBV2 to TRBJ2-2; no reliable D call. The length of the CDR3 is 12 residues. Trimming removed 6 bases at V and 3 bases at J, with 5 bases between. Germline lookup yields CDR1 SNHLY and CDR2 FYNNEI. CDR3 DNA: TGTGCCAGCAGAAGCTACACCGGGGAGCTGTTTTTT. Its translation is CASRSYTGELFF.

The V and J genes are TRBV18 and TRBJ2-1; 9 nucleotides agree with TRBD2. This CDR3 is built from 17 residues. CDR1 and CDR2 (germline): KGHSH, LQKENI. J was trimmed by 0 bases and V by 5 bases; bases with no gene match: 8. CDR3 residues: CASSAASGTISYNEQFF. As DNA, the CDR3 is TGTGCCAGCTCAGCGGCTAGCGGGACTATCTCCTACAATGAGCAGTTCTTC. Full variable domain (rest looked up from reference TRBV18 and TRBJ2-1): NAGVMQNPRHLVRRRGQEARLRCSPMKGHSHVYWYRQLPEEGLKFMVYLQKENIIDESGMPKERFSAEFPKEGPSILRIQQVVRGDSAAYFCASSAASGTISYNEQFFGPGTRLTVL.